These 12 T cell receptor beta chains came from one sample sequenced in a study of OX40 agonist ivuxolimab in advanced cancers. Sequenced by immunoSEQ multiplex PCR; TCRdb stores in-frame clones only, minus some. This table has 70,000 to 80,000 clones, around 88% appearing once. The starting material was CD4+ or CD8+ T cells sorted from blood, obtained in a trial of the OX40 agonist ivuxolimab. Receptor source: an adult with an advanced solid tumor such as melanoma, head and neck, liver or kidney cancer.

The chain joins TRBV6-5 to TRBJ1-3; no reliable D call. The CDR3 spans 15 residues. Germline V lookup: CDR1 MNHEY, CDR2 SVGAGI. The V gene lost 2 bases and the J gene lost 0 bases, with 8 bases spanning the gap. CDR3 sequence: CASSYRESSGNTIYF. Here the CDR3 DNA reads TGTGCCAGCAGTTACAGGGAGAGCTCTGGAAACACCATATATTTT.

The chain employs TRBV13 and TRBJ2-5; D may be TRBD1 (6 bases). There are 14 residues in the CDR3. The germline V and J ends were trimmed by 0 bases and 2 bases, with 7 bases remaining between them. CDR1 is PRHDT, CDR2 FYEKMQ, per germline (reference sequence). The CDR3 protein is CASSLGQGQETQYF. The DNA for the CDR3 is TGTGCCAGCAGCTTAGGACAGGGACAAGAGACCCAGTACTTC.

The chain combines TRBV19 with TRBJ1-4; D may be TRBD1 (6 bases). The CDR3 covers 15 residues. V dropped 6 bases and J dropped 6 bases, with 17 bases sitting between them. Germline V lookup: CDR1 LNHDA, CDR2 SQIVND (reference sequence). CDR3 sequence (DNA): TGTGCCAGTAGCACCTCGTCACAGGGCTATGAAAAACTGTTTTTT. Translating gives CASSTSSQGYEKLFF.

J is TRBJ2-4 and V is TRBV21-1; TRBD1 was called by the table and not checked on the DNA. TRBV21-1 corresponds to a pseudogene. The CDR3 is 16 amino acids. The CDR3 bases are TGTGCCAGCAGCAAGGGCCTAGGACAGGGGAAAAACATTCAGTACTTC. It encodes CASSKGLGQGKNIQYF.

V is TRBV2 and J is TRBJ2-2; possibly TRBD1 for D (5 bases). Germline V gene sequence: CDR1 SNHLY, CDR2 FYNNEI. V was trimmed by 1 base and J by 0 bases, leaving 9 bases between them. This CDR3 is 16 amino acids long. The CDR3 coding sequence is TGTGCCAGCAGTGAAGTACAGGTCGCGAACACCGGGGAGCTGTTTTTT. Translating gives CASSEVQVANTGELFF. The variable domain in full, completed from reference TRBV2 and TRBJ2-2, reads EPEVTQTPSHQVTQMGQEVILRCVPISNHLYFYWYRQILGQKVEFLVSFYNNEISEKSEIFDDQFSVERPDGSNFTLKIRSTKLEDSAMYFCASSEVQVANTGELFFGEGSRLTVL.

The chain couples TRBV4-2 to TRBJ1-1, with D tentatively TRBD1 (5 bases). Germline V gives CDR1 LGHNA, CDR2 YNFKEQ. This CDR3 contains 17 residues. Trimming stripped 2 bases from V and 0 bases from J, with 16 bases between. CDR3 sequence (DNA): TGTGCCAGCAGCCAAACCCAAACCGGGACCCTGAACACTGAAGCTTTCTTT. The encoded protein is CASSQTQTGTLNTEAFF.

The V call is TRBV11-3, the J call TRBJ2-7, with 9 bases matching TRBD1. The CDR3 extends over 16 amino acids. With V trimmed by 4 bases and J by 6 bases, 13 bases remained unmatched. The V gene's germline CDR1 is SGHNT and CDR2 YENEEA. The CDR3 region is CASSSGVGTGKSEQYF. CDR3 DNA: TGTGCCAGCAGCTCAGGGGTGGGGACAGGGAAGTCCGAGCAGTACTTC.

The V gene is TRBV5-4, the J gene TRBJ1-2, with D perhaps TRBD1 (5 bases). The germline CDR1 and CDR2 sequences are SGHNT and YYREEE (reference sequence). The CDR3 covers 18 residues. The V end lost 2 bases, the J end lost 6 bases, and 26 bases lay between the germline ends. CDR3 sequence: CASSLPQTGQGGKDGYTF. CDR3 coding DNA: TGTGCCAGCAGCTTACCCCAAACCGGTCAGGGCGGTAAAGATGGCTACACCTTC.

The CDR3 spells CASSLAGQDEKLFF. In DNA, the CDR3 is TGTGCCAGCAGCTTGGCCGGCCAAGATGAAAAACTGTTTTTT. The chain recombines TRBV5-5 with TRBJ1-4, with D unclear. This CDR3 comprises 14 residues. The germline CDR1 and CDR2 sequences are SGHKS and YYEKEE (reference sequence). Trimming took off 0 bases at V and 6 bases at J, with 9 bases between the two ends.

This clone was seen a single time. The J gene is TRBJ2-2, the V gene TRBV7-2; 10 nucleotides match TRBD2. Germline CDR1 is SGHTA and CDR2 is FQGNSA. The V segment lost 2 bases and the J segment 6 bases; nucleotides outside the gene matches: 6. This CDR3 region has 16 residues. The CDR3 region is CASSLTGLAGAGELFF. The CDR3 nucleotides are TGTGCCAGCAGCTTAACCGGCCTAGCGGGAGCCGGGGAGCTGTTTTTT.

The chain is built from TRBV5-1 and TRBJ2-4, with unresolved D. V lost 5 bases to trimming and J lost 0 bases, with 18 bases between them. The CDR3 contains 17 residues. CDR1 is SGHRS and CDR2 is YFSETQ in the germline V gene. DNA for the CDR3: TGCGCCAGCAGTAGAGACCATCAGGCCATAGCCAAAAACATTCAGTACTTC. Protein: CASSRDHQAIAKNIQYF.

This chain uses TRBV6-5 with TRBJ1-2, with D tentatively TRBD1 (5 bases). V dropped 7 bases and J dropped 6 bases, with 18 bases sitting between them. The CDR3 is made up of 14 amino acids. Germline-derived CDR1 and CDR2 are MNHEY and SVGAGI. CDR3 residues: CASTTPGRDHGYTF. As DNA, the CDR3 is TGTGCCAGCACCACCCCGGGCAGGGACCATGGCTACACCTTC.